This TCR beta chain is drawn from a study of patients and donors after allogeneic stem cell transplantation (dated by TCRdb to the early 2020s). This clonotype was found once. Its antigen remains unidentified. Base qualities are not provided; no much larger clone lies one nucleotide away. One read amounts to weak evidence. The library was produced with RT-PCR. Sequencing instrument: NextSeq 550. The raw public reads went through TCRdb reprocessing: fastp at Q25, MiXCR clone calling, in-frame beta chains kept. Each CDR3 protein gets just one entry, which takes the most common genes and DNA from the rows behind it. The table for this sample lists around 150,000 distinct CDR3 sequences; 37% of them were counted only once. The ten largest clones take up roughly 52% of the sample. CDR1 and CDR2, per the germline V gene (reference sequence), are SEHNR and FQNEAQ. Inclusive of the bounding cysteine and phenylalanine, the CDR3 is 15 residues long. Only CDR3 DNA is held: 45 bases, read in frame from base 1. Trimming at the junction amounts to 5 bases on V and 5 bases on J, and the germline ends lie 18 bases apart.

The rearranged chain carries TRBV7-9 and TRBJ1-2; the D gene identity is not certain. The sample consisted of blood, either unsorted or a sorted T cell fraction (not recorded which). This sequence was found in a human donor who was either an allogeneic HSCT recipient or a stem cell or donor lymphocyte infusion donor (not recorded which). It is not recorded whose cells these are; they may come from a transplant donor. The DNA sequence is TGTGCCAGCAGCCCCCGAAGGGAGGAGGCTTATGGCTACACCTTC. Its translation reads: CASSPRREEAYGYTF.